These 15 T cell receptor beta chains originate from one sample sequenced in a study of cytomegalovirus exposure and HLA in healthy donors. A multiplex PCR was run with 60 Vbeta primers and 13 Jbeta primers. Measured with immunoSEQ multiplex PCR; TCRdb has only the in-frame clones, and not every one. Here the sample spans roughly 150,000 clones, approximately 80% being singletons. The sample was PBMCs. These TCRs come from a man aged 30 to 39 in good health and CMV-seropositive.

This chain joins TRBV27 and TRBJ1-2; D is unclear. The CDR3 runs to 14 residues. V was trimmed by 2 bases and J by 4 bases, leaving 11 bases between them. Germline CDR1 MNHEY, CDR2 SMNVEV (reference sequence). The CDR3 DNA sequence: TGTGCCAGCAGTTTAGCCGGGAGCGTCTATGGCTACACCTTC. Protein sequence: CASSLAGSVYGYTF.

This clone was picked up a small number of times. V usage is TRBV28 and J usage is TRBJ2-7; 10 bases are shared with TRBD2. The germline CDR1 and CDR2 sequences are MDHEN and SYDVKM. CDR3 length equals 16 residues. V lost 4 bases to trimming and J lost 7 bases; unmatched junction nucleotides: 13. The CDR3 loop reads CASSSPVAGGRGEQYF. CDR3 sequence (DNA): TGTGCCAGCAGTTCCCCGGTAGCGGGAGGTCGTGGGGAGCAGTACTTC. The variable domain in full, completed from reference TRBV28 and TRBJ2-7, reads DVKVTQSSRYLVKRTGEKVFLECVQDMDHENMFWYRQDPGLGLRLIYFSYDVKMKEKGDIPEGYSVSREKKERFSLILESASTNQTSMYLCASSSPVAGGRGEQYFGPGTRLTVT.

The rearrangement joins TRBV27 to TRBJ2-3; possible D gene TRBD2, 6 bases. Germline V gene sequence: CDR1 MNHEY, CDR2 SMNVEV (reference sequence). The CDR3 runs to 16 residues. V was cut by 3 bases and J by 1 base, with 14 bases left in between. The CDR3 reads CASSLRGNLGTDTQYF. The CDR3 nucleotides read TGTGCCAGCAGTTTGCGCGGGAATCTAGGCACAGATACGCAGTATTTT.

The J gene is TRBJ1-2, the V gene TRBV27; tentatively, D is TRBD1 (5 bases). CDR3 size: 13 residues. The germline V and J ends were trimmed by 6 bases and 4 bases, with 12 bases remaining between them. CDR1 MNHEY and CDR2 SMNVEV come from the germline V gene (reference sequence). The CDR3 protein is CASSTLTGYGYTF. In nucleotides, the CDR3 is TGTGCCAGCAGCACCTTAACAGGCTATGGCTACACCTTC.

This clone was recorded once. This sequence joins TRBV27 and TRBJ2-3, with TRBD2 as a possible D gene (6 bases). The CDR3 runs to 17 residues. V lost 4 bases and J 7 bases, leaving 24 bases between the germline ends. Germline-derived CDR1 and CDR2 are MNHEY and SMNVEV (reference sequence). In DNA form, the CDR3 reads TGTGCCAGCAGTTCTCTCCTGACTAGTGTTACGGGAAATACGCAGTATTTT. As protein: CASSSLLTSVTGNTQYF.

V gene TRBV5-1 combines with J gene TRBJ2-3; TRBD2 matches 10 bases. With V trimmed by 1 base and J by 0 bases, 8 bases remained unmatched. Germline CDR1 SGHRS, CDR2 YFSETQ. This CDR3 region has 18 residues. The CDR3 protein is CASSLMASGSTSTDTQYF. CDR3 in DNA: TGCGCCAGCAGCTTGATGGCTAGCGGGAGCACTAGCACAGATACGCAGTATTTT.

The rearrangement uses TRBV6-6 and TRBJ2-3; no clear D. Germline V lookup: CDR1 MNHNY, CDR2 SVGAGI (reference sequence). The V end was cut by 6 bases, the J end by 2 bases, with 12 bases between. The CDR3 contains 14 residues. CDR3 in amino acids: CASSPSVVTDTQYF. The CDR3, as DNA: TGTGCCAGCAGCCCAAGCGTGGTCACAGATACGCAGTATTTT.

The CDR3 coding sequence is TGTGCCAGCGGGGGAGGTATAGGAGAGACCCAGTACTTC. This codes for CASGGGIGETQYF. This chain joins TRBV28 and TRBJ2-5; TRBD2 is a possible D gene (6 bases). CDR1 and CDR2 (germline): MDHEN, SYDVKM. V was cut by 8 bases and J by 4 bases, with 14 bases left in between. The CDR3 length is 13 residues.

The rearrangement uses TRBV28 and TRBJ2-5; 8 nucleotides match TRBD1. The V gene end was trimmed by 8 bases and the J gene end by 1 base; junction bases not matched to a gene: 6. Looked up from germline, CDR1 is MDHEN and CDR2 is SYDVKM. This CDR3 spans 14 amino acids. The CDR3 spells CASGRDRLQETQYF. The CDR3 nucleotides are TGTGCCAGCGGCCGGGACAGGCTCCAAGAGACCCAGTACTTC.

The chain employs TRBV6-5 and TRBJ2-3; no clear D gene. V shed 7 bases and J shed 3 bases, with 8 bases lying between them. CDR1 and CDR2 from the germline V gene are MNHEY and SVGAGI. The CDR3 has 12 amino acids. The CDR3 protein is CASMKETDTQYF. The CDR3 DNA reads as TGTGCCAGCATGAAGGAGACAGATACGCAGTATTTT.

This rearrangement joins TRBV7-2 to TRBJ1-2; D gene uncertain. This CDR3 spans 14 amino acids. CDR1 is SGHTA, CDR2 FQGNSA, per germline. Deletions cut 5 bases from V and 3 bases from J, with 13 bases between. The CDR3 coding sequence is TGTGCCAGCAGCCCACGACGGGGATACTATGGCTACACCTTC. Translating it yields CASSPRRGYYGYTF.

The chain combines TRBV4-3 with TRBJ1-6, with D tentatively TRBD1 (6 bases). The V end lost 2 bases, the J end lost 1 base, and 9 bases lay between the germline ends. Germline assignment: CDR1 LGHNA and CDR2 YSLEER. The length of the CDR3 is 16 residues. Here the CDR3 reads CASSQTQGSYNSPLHF. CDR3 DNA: TGCGCCAGCAGCCAAACACAGGGATCCTATAATTCACCCCTCCACTTT.

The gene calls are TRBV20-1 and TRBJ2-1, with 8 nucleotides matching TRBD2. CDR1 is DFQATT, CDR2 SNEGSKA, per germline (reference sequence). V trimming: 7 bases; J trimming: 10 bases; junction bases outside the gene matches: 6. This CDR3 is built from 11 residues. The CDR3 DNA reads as TGCAGTGGACGGACTAGCTCCGAGCAGTTCTTC. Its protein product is CSGRTSSEQFF.

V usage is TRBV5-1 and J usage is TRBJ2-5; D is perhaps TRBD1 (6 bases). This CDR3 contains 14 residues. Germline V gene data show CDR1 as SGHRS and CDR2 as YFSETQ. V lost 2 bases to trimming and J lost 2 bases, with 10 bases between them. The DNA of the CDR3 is TGCGCCAGCAGCTTCCCGGGACAACAAGAGACCCAGTACTTC. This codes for CASSFPGQQETQYF.

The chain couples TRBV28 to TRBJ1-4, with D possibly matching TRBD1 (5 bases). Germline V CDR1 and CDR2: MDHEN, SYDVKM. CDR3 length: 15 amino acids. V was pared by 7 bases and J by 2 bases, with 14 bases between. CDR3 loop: CASTHNRQTNEKLFF. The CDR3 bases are TGTGCCAGCACCCACAACCGACAGACTAATGAAAAACTGTTTTTT.